A selection of T cell receptor beta chains follows, all from one sample in a study of control samples from healthy donors and cancer patients. Repertoires were generated with immunoSEQ multiplex PCR, while TCRdb's copy carries only in-frame clones and drops some. This table holds over 150,000 clones, around 94% found once. Sequencing was performed on PBMCs. All receptors derive from a man between 60 and 75 years old with colorectal cancer. Both conserved end residues are part of each CDR3. A D gene is named only where the DNA matches it firmly. Size is omitted from some rows. Given values are once, few, many or a class for expanded clones.

abundance: .
j_gene: TRBJ2-3
d_gene: .
v_gene: TRBV25-1
CDR3nt: TGTGCCAGCAGTATGGCGGGGGCCACAGATACGCAGTATTTT
CDR3aa: CASSMAGATDTQYF

abundance: .
j_gene: TRBJ2-3
d_gene: TRBD1
v_gene: TRBV18
CDR3nt: TGTGCCAGCTCACCGGGCGGACAGGGGCTGGGGGACACAGATACGCAGTATTTT
CDR3aa: CASSPGGQGLGDTDTQYF

abundance: .
j_gene: TRBJ1-6
d_gene: TRBD1
v_gene: TRBV27
CDR3nt: TGTGCCAGCAGTTCGGGGACAGGGGTGCGTTCACCCCTCCACTTT
CDR3aa: CASSSGTGVRSPLHF

abundance: .
j_gene: TRBJ1-4
d_gene: .
v_gene: TRBV4-3
CDR3nt: TGCGCCAGCAGCCTTCTCGGACAGCTAGCAACTAATGAAAAACTGTTTTTT
CDR3aa: CASSLLGQLATNEKLFF

abundance: .
j_gene: TRBJ1-6
d_gene: .
v_gene: TRBV7-2
CDR3nt: TGTGCCAGCAGCTTAGCCTGGACCTATAATTCACCCCTCCACTTT
CDR3aa: CASSLAWTYNSPLHF

abundance: .
j_gene: TRBJ2-3
d_gene: TRBD2
v_gene: TRBV7-2
CDR3nt: TGTGCCAGCAGCTCTACTAGCGGGGAAGACACAGATACGCAGTATTTT
CDR3aa: CASSSTSGEDTDTQYF

abundance: .
j_gene: TRBJ1-2
d_gene: .
v_gene: TRBV9
CDR3nt: TGTGCCAGCAGCGTAGTTGGGGGGGTGGCTGGCTACACCTTC
CDR3aa: CASSVVGGVAGYTF

abundance: .
j_gene: TRBJ1-3
d_gene: .
v_gene: TRBV27
CDR3nt: TGTGCCAGCAGTTACCTCCCCCCAGGCGTTGGTGGAAACACCATATATTTT
CDR3aa: CASSYLPPGVGGNTIYF

abundance: .
j_gene: TRBJ2-1
d_gene: .
v_gene: TRBV5-1
CDR3nt: TGCGCCAGCAGCTTGGGGGTATACAATGAGCAGTTCTTC
CDR3aa: CASSLGVYNEQFF

abundance: .
j_gene: TRBJ2-7
d_gene: .
v_gene: TRBV27
CDR3nt: TGTGCCAGCAAACACGACAGGTCCTCCCCCTACGAGCAGTACTTC
CDR3aa: CASKHDRSSPYEQYF

abundance: .
j_gene: TRBJ2-3
d_gene: .
v_gene: TRBV12-3/TRBV12-4
CDR3nt: TGTGCCAGCAGTTTAATGTCCTACGGGCAGTATTTT
CDR3aa: CASSLMSYGQYF

abundance: .
j_gene: TRBJ2-3
d_gene: TRBD1
v_gene: TRBV7-2
CDR3nt: TGTGCCAGCAGCAGGGGACAGGGGGCAGATACGCAGTATTTT
CDR3aa: CASSRGQGADTQYF

abundance: .
j_gene: TRBJ1-1
d_gene: .
v_gene: TRBV30
CDR3nt: TGTGCCTGGAGTCGGGGGACTGAAGCTTTCTTT
CDR3aa: CAWSRGTEAFF

abundance: .
j_gene: TRBJ1-2
d_gene: TRBD1
v_gene: TRBV5-1
CDR3nt: TGCGCCAGCAGCTCCTCGACAGGGGACTATGGCTACACCTTC
CDR3aa: CASSSSTGDYGYTF

abundance: once
j_gene: TRBJ1-2
d_gene: .
v_gene: TRBV11-2
CDR3nt: TGTGCCAGCAGCTTCACCGCCGGGGCCTCGGGGAACTATGGCTACACCTTC
CDR3aa: CASSFTAGASGNYGYTF

abundance: .
j_gene: TRBJ2-7
d_gene: TRBD1
v_gene: TRBV10-1
CDR3nt: TGCGCCAGCAGTGAAGGGACAGGGAGTAACGAGCAGTACTTC
CDR3aa: CASSEGTGSNEQYF

abundance: .
j_gene: TRBJ2-1
d_gene: .
v_gene: TRBV11-2
CDR3nt: TGTGCCAGCAGCTTAACCTCGCAGCAGTTCTTC
CDR3aa: CASSLTSQQFF

abundance: .
j_gene: TRBJ2-3
d_gene: TRBD2
v_gene: TRBV5-1
CDR3nt: TGCGCCAGCAGCCGGATCGGGACTAGCGGGGGGGATACGCAGTATTTT
CDR3aa: CASSRIGTSGGDTQYF

abundance: .
j_gene: TRBJ2-7
d_gene: TRBD1
v_gene: TRBV4-2
CDR3nt: TGTGCCAGCAGCCATGCCTTGGGGACAGCGGCCTCCTACGAGCAGTACTTC
CDR3aa: CASSHALGTAASYEQYF

abundance: .
j_gene: TRBJ1-1
d_gene: .
v_gene: TRBV4-3
CDR3nt: TGCGCCAGCAGCCAAGATGAGGGGGGCTCGGGCACTGAAGCTTTCTTT
CDR3aa: CASSQDEGGSGTEAFF

abundance: .
j_gene: TRBJ2-7
d_gene: TRBD2
v_gene: TRBV29-1
CDR3nt: TGCAGCGCCAGACTAGCGGCAACCTACGAGCAGTACTTC
CDR3aa: CSARLAATYEQYF

abundance: .
j_gene: TRBJ2-2
d_gene: .
v_gene: TRBV6-6
CDR3nt: TGTGCCAGCAGTCGGGGGGCTAAAGCCGGGGAGCTGTTTTTT
CDR3aa: CASSRGAKAGELFF

abundance: .
j_gene: TRBJ1-2
d_gene: .
v_gene: TRBV3-1/TRBV3-2
CDR3nt: TGTGCCAGCAGCCGAAGGGGGGGGGAAGGTGATGGCTACACCTTC
CDR3aa: CASSRRGGEGDGYTF

abundance: .
j_gene: TRBJ2-5
d_gene: TRBD2
v_gene: TRBV4-2
CDR3nt: TGTGCCAGCAGCCAAGAGTTAGCGGGGGGGCGGGAGACCCAGTACTTC
CDR3aa: CASSQELAGGRETQYF

abundance: .
j_gene: TRBJ2-3
d_gene: TRBD1
v_gene: TRBV5-1
CDR3nt: TGCGCCAGCAGATTCGCGGACAGGCGCACAGATACGCAGTATTTT
CDR3aa: CASRFADRRTDTQYF

abundance: .
j_gene: TRBJ1-2
d_gene: .
v_gene: TRBV6-4
CDR3nt: TGTGCCAGCAGTGACTCGCAGGGGTCCCCTAGCTATGGCTACACCTTC
CDR3aa: CASSDSQGSPSYGYTF

abundance: .
j_gene: TRBJ1-2
d_gene: .
v_gene: TRBV6-2/TRBV6-3
CDR3nt: TGTGCCAGCAGTTCGGACTGGGGATTGGATGGCTACACCTTC
CDR3aa: CASSSDWGLDGYTF

abundance: .
j_gene: TRBJ2-7
d_gene: TRBD2
v_gene: TRBV9
CDR3nt: TGTGCCAGCAAAAGTCTAGCGGGGGAGTCCTACGAGCAGTACTTC
CDR3aa: CASKSLAGESYEQYF

abundance: .
j_gene: TRBJ1-2
d_gene: .
v_gene: TRBV19
CDR3nt: TGTGCCAGTAGTGAATCGTCAGCTAACTATGGCTACACCTTC
CDR3aa: CASSESSANYGYTF

abundance: .
j_gene: TRBJ2-7
d_gene: .
v_gene: TRBV5-6
CDR3nt: TGTGCCAGCAGCACACTATACGAGCAGTACTTC
CDR3aa: CASSTLYEQYF

abundance: .
j_gene: TRBJ1-6
d_gene: .
v_gene: TRBV6-1
CDR3nt: TGTGCCAGCAGTGAATTTCAGGGAAGTTCACCCCTCCACTTT
CDR3aa: CASSEFQGSSPLHF

abundance: .
j_gene: TRBJ1-1
d_gene: TRBD1
v_gene: TRBV11-2
CDR3nt: TGTGCCAGCAGCATGAGGACAGGGATGAACACTGAAGCTTTCTTT
CDR3aa: CASSMRTGMNTEAFF

abundance: .
j_gene: TRBJ1-4
d_gene: .
v_gene: TRBV9
CDR3nt: TGTGCCAGCAGCGAGGACAGCCTTGCAACTAATGAAAAACTGTTTTTT
CDR3aa: CASSEDSLATNEKLFF

abundance: .
j_gene: TRBJ1-2
d_gene: .
v_gene: TRBV9
CDR3nt: TGTGCCAGCGCACGGGCAAGAGCTAACTATGGCTACACCTTC
CDR3aa: CASARARANYGYTF

abundance: .
j_gene: TRBJ2-7
d_gene: .
v_gene: TRBV18
CDR3nt: TGTGCCAGCTCACCAAATACAGGCCAGCAGGGCGAGCAGTACTTC
CDR3aa: CASSPNTGQQGEQYF

abundance: .
j_gene: TRBJ2-5
d_gene: .
v_gene: TRBV10-3
CDR3nt: TGTGCCATCAGTCCTCCGGGGCAAGAGACCCAGTACTTC
CDR3aa: CAISPPGQETQYF

abundance: .
j_gene: TRBJ2-2
d_gene: TRBD1
v_gene: TRBV15
CDR3nt: TGTGCCACCAGCAGAGATTCGGGACAGGGGAACACCGGGGAGCTGTTTTTT
CDR3aa: CATSRDSGQGNTGELFF